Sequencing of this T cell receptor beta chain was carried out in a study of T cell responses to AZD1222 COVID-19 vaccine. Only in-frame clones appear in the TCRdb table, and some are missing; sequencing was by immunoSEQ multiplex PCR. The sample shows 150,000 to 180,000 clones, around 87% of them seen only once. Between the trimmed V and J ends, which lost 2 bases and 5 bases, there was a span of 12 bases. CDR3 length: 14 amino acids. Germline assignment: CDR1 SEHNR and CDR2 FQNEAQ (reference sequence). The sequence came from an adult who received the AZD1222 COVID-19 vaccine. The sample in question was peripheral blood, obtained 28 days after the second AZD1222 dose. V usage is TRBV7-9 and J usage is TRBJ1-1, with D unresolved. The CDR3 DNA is TGTGCCAGCAGCTTACCTCTAGGGAGAACTGAAGCTTTCTTT. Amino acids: CASSLPLGRTEAFF. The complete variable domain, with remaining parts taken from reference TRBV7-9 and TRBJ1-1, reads DTGVSQNPRHKITKRGQNVTFRCDPISEHNRLYWYRQTLGQGPEFLTYFQNEAQLEKSRLLSDRFSAERPKGSFSTLEIQRTEQGDSAMYLCASSLPLGRTEAFFGQGTRLTVV.